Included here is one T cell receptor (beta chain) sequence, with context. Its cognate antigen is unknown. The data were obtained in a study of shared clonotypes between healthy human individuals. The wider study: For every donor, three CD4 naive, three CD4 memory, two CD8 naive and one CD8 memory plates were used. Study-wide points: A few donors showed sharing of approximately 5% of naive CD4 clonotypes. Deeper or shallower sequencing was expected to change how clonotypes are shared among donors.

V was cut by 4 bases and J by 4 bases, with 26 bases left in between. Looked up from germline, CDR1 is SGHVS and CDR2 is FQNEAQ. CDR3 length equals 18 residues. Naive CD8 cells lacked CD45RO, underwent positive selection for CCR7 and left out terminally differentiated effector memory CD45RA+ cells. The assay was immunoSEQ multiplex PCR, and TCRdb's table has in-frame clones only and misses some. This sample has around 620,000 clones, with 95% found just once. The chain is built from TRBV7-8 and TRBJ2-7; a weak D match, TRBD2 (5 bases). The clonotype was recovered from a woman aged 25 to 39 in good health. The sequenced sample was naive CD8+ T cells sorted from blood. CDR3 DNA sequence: TGTGCCAGCAGCTGGCGAAGGACGATTGAGGGTCGACGATACGAGCAGTACTTC. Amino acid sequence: CASSWRRTIEGRRYEQYF.